Below are 15 T cell receptor beta chains sequenced from a single sample in a study of brain metastases from non-small cell lung cancer. Clones were read by immunoSEQ multiplex PCR, and TCRdb kept only the in-frame ones, dropping some. Altogether roughly 130 clones are present, about 95% being singletons, with the ten largest covering over 9.5%. The specimen sequenced was tissue from a brain metastasis. These receptors were taken from a donor aged 40 or over with non-small cell lung cancer.

J is TRBJ1-5 and V is TRBV6-5; a possible D gene is TRBD1 (5 bases). Trimming took 0 bases from V and 6 from J, leaving 12 bases between them. The germline CDR1 and CDR2 sequences are MNHEY and SVGAGI. The CDR3 has 15 amino acids. The CDR3 is CASSYSRDGGQPQHF. CDR3 coding DNA: TGTGCCAGCAGTTACTCCCGGGACGGAGGTCAGCCCCAGCATTTT.

This rearrangement joins TRBV24-1 to TRBJ2-3; the D gene could be TRBD1 or TRBD2 (5 bases each). Germline CDR1 and CDR2: KGHDR and SFDVKD. V lost 4 bases and J 2 bases, leaving 18 bases between the germline ends. The CDR3 contains 17 residues. The DNA for the CDR3 is TGTGCCACCAGTGAGTATTCCGGGACGGTTAACACAGATACGCAGTATTTT. It codes for CATSEYSGTVNTDTQYF.

This chain connects TRBV5-4 to TRBJ2-7; 9 nucleotides align to TRBD2. Germline CDR1 reads SGHNT; CDR2 reads YYREEE (reference sequence). The CDR3 runs 15 residues. After removal of 0 bases from V and 6 bases from J, the junction contained 7 bases not matched to a gene. CDR3 region: CASSLERGRAGEQYF. The CDR3, as DNA: TGTGCCAGCAGCTTGGAGCGCGGGAGGGCGGGCGAGCAGTACTTC.

Points on this clone: At one boundary the junction diverges from the germline segment, which might be a read error. J is TRBJ1-2 and V is TRBV7-2, with 7 positions matching TRBD1. Germline CDR1 SGHTA, CDR2 FQGNSA. This CDR3 comprises 14 residues. DNA of the CDR3: TGTGCCAGCAGCCCATGGGTGGGGACAGATGGCTACATCTTC. This codes for CASSPWVGTDGYIF.

This clone appeared once. V and J are TRBV19 and TRBJ1-1, with unresolved D. Germline V gene sequence: CDR1 LNHDA, CDR2 SQIVND (reference sequence). This CDR3 has 14 residues. Trimming took off 8 bases at V and 1 base at J, with 14 bases between the two ends. The chain's CDR3 is CASEERQTNTEAFF. The CDR3 DNA reads as TGTGCCAGTGAAGAACGGCAGACGAACACTGAAGCTTTCTTT.

CDR3 protein: CASSLEHSGSPYEQYF. CDR3 in DNA: TGTGCCAGCAGCTTAGAACATTCGGGCAGTCCCTACGAGCAGTACTTC. V is TRBV7-9 and J is TRBJ2-7; D unresolved. Trimming stripped 1 base from V and 2 bases from J, with 15 bases between. This CDR3 region has 16 residues. Germline V CDR1 and CDR2: SEHNR, FQNEAQ (reference sequence).

V gene TRBV19 combines with J gene TRBJ2-7; TRBD1 matches 10 bases. With V trimmed by 0 bases and J by 6 bases, 26 bases remained unmatched. Germline-derived CDR1 and CDR2 are LNHDA and SQIVND (reference sequence). This CDR3 contains 22 residues. The DNA of the CDR3 is TGTGCCAGTAGTATAGATCTATTTGGGAAGGACAGGGGGGCGTTTGTTTATCGCGAGCAGTACTTC. Amino acid sequence: CASSIDLFGKDRGAFVYREQYF.

About this clone itself: A read error may account for a junction end that differs from germline. The rearrangement links TRBV28 to TRBJ2-5; 9 nucleotides line up with TRBD2. This CDR3 contains 16 residues. CDR1 and CDR2 (germline): MDHEN, SYDVKM. Here the CDR3 DNA reads TGTGCCAGCAGTTTATCCCGCGGGAGGGGGCAGGAGACCCAATACTTC. Translating gives CASSLSRGRGQETQYF.

The genes are TRBV21-1 and TRBJ1-1. TRBV21-1 is deemed a pseudogene. This CDR3 region has 17 residues. CDR3 region: CASSNPVRSYTDTEAFF. CDR3 DNA sequence: TGTGCCAGCAGCAATCCCGTAAGGAGTTATACGGACACTGAAGCTTTCTTT.

With respect to this clone: One end of the junction is discordant with germline, which a read error may explain. The V gene is TRBV11-1, the J gene TRBJ2-5, with 10 bases aligning to TRBD1. Germline V gives CDR1 SGHAT, CDR2 FQDESV (reference sequence). CDR3 length equals 14 residues. The CDR3 loop reads CANSRDRGQETQYF. The DNA of the CDR3 is TGTGCCAACAGCCGGGACAGGGGCCAAGAGACCCAGTACTTC.

CDR3 amino acids: CASSVPGPIQRKNIQYF. The CDR3 nucleotides read TGTGCCAGCAGCGTCCCGGGTCCCATTCAAAGAAAAAACATTCAGTACTTC. This chain links TRBV3-1 (or the pseudogene TRBV3-2) with TRBJ2-4; D is uncertain. The length of the CDR3 is 17 residues. Per germline, CDR1 LGHDT and CDR2 YNNKEL (reference sequence). Trimming shortened V by 5 bases and J by 4 bases, and 21 bases separated the two germline ends.

This clone has a single count. The sample carries other DNA sequences with the same CDR3. The chain carries TRBV11-2 and TRBJ2-3; 8 bases align to TRBD2. CDR1 SGHAT and CDR2 FQNNGV come from the germline V gene. CDR3 length: 17 residues. J gave up 4 bases and V 1 base, and 10 bases lay outside the gene matches. The CDR3 protein is CASSLGLAGSVADTQYF. The CDR3, as DNA: TGTGCCAGCAGCTTAGGTTTAGCGGGAAGTGTTGCAGATACGCAGTATTTT.

This clone was recorded only once. V and J are TRBV10-3 and TRBJ2-1; 11 bases fit TRBD1. This CDR3 region has 17 residues. V lost 4 bases to trimming and J lost 2 bases; unmatched junction nucleotides: 7. Per the germline V gene, CDR1 is ENHRY and CDR2 is SYGVKD. The CDR3 reads CAISGGRTGGPYNEQFF. CDR3 sequence (DNA): TGTGCCATCAGTGGAGGTCGGACAGGGGGCCCCTACAATGAGCAGTTCTTC.

The chain links TRBV20-1 to TRBJ2-6; D may be TRBD1 (5 bases). CDR1 and CDR2 from the germline V gene are DFQATT and SNEGSKA (reference sequence). V was clipped by 3 bases and J by 0 bases, with 12 bases between them. This CDR3 region has 16 residues. The CDR3 region has the DNA TGCAGTGCTAGTAATCAGGGAAACTCTGGGGCCAACGTCCTGACTTTC. Its translation: CSASNQGNSGANVLTF.

The gene calls are TRBV25-1 and TRBJ2-1; D possibly matches TRBD1 or TRBD2 (5 bases each). This CDR3 has 14 residues. The germline CDR1 and CDR2 sequences are MGHDK and SYGVNS. V gave up 3 bases and J gave up 6 bases, with 12 bases separating them. CDR3 sequence: CASSDPGTSNEQFF. In DNA, the CDR3 is TGTGCCAGCAGTGACCCCGGGACGAGCAATGAGCAGTTCTTC. Together with reference TRBV25-1 and TRBJ2-1, the CDR3 gives the full variable domain: EADIYQTPRYLVIGTGKKITLECSQTMGHDKMYWYQQDPGMELHLIHYSYGVNSTEKGDLSSESTVSRIRTEHFPLTLESARPSHTSQYLCASSDPGTSNEQFFGPGTRLTVL.